This paragraph covers one TCR beta chain sequence. Antigen unknown. This specimen comes from a study of graft-versus-host responses after intestinal transplantation. Turning to the study itself: Recipients had multivisceral, liver-intestinal, or isolated intestinal transplants. Tacrolimus and steroids were given for about three years to all recipients after anti-thymocyte globulin induction.

The CDR3 is made up of 12 amino acids. Between the trimmed V and J ends, which lost 3 bases and 2 bases, there was a span of 8 bases. Germline V CDR1 and CDR2: GTSNPN, SVGIG (reference sequence). The study, taken as a whole, reports: Detected in recipient marrow were GvH clones, some of which were first observed in ileum or blood. Patients with graft-donor T cell macrochimerism had high graft-versus-host to host-versus-graft clonal ratios in allografts.

Libraries were prepared by immunoSEQ multiplex PCR; TCRdb keeps only in-frame clonotypes and omits some of them. The data show 55,000 to 70,000 clones, about 90% seen once. Sequences were derived from PBMCs, sampled almost 120 days after intestinal transplantation. The rearrangement links TRBV30 to TRBJ2-7; unclear D gene. The sequence came from a human patient who received an intestinal transplant, so some T cells may come from the graft donor. Here the CDR3 reads CAWRGFTYEQYF. In DNA, the CDR3 is TGTGCCTGGAGGGGGTTTACCTACGAGCAGTACTTC.